Shown below are 17 T cell receptor beta chains from a single sample sequenced in a study of T cell responses to AZD1222 COVID-19 vaccine. Only in-frame clones appear in the TCRdb table, and some are missing; sequencing was by immunoSEQ multiplex PCR. This table holds some 130,000 clones, around 90% found once. Sequencing was performed on peripheral blood, taken on day 0 of AZD1222 vaccination. These receptor sequences come from an adult in good health.

The genes are TRBV3-1 (or the pseudogene TRBV3-2) and TRBJ2-6; D is undetermined. Germline assignment: CDR1 LGHDT and CDR2 YNNKEL (reference sequence). The V end lost 9 bases, the J end lost 1 base, and 13 bases lay between the germline ends. The CDR3 sequence is 15 residues long. The CDR3 DNA is TGTGCCAGTTGCCCTTCGAGTTCTGGGGCCAACGTCCTGACTTTC. It codes for CASCPSSSGANVLTF.

This clone has a single count. This rearrangement joins TRBV2 to TRBJ1-3; 7 bases fit TRBD1. Germline trimming cut 7 bases from V and 2 bases from J; bases unmatched to any gene: 8. Germline V lookup: CDR1 SNHLY, CDR2 FYNNEI. CDR3 size: 15 residues. DNA of the CDR3: TGTGCCAGCACCTTCTCGGGACAGACTGGAAACACCATATATTTT. The encoded protein is CASTFSGQTGNTIYF. The whole variable domain, remainder taken from reference TRBV2 and TRBJ1-3, is EPEVTQTPSHQVTQMGQEVILRCVPISNHLYFYWYRQILGQKVEFLVSFYNNEISEKSEIFDDQFSVERPDGSNFTLKIRSTKLEDSAMYFCASTFSGQTGNTIYFGEGSWLTVV.

The V gene is TRBV6-5, the J gene TRBJ1-1, with D uncertain. Germline CDR1 reads MNHEY; CDR2 reads SVGAGI. Trimming removed 7 bases from V and 1 base from J, with 16 bases in between. This CDR3 contains 15 residues. Here the CDR3 reads CASIARGLRNTEAFF. The CDR3 bases are TGTGCCAGCATCGCGCGAGGGCTGCGGAACACTGAAGCTTTCTTT.

This chain links TRBV12-3 or TRBV12-4 with TRBJ1-1, with D possibly matching TRBD1 (5 bases). The length of the CDR3 is 13 residues. Trimming stripped 1 base from V and 10 bases from J, with 13 bases between. CDR3 in amino acids: CASSLGGRTGAFF. The CDR3 DNA is TGTGCCAGCAGTTTAGGAGGGCGCACAGGAGCTTTCTTT.

V is TRBV6-6 and J is TRBJ1-1; D remains ambiguous. Germline V CDR1 and CDR2: MNHNY, SVGAGI (reference sequence). The CDR3 sequence is 13 residues long. V was trimmed by 6 bases and J by 1 base, leaving 9 bases between them. The CDR3 nucleotides are TGTGCCAGCAGCCCGGCGCAGAACACTGAAGCTTTCTTT. It codes for CASSPAQNTEAFF.

This chain joins TRBV4-1 and TRBJ2-5; 7 bases are a match to TRBD1. The CDR3 loop spans 15 amino acids. Germline assignment: CDR1 MGHRA and CDR2 YSYEKL. Losses at the gene ends were 4 bases for V and 5 bases for J; bases not matched to a gene: 10. CDR3 in DNA: TGCGCCAGCAGCCCCCTTGACAGGGTTGGGGAGACCCAGTACTTC. This sequence encodes CASSPLDRVGETQYF.

The gene calls are TRBV27 and TRBJ2-5, with D possibly matching TRBD2 (7 bases). The CDR3 has 15 amino acids. The V gene's germline CDR1 is MNHEY and CDR2 SMNVEV (reference sequence). Trimming pared 4 bases from V and 2 bases from J, leaving 14 bases between. The chain's CDR3 is CASSSRGRGQETQYF. The CDR3, as DNA: TGTGCCAGCAGTTCCCGGGGGCGGGGGCAAGAGACCCAGTACTTC.

The V gene is TRBV7-3, the J gene TRBJ2-3, with TRBD2 matching over 10 bases. V gave up 5 bases and J gave up 3 bases; unmatched junction bases: 2. The germline V gene has CDR1 SGHTA and CDR2 FQGTGA. This CDR3 has 14 amino acids. CDR3 region: CASSPGLATDTQYF. The CDR3, as DNA: TGTGCCAGCAGCCCGGGACTAGCGACAGATACGCAGTATTTT.

V gene TRBV7-9 combines with J gene TRBJ2-3; 12 nucleotides align to TRBD2. Per the germline V gene, CDR1 is SEHNR and CDR2 is FQNEAQ (reference sequence). The CDR3 contains 16 residues. V lost 7 bases to trimming and J lost 3 bases; unmatched junction nucleotides: 8. The CDR3 DNA reads as TGTGCCAGCACCGCCTCTCTAGCGGGAGGGACAGATACGCAGTATTTT. Protein sequence: CASTASLAGGTDTQYF.

The J gene is TRBJ1-5, the V gene TRBV6-5, with D hard to call. CDR1 is MNHEY, CDR2 SVGAGI, per germline. V was shortened by 7 bases and J by 0 bases, with 10 bases between the two germline ends. The CDR3 spans 14 residues. CDR3 in DNA: TGTGCCAGCATGAGGTCCGGTAGCAATCAGCCCCAGCATTTT. Its translation is CASMRSGSNQPQHF.

The chain couples TRBV5-6 to TRBJ1-5; 7 bases fit TRBD1. Per the germline V gene, CDR1 is SGHDT and CDR2 is YYEEEE. The CDR3 loop spans 14 amino acids. Germline trimming cut 4 bases from V and 6 bases from J; bases unmatched to any gene: 7. The CDR3 DNA reads TGTGCCAGCAGCCTATACAGGGGAGGTCAGCCCCAGCATTTT. Its protein product is CASSLYRGGQPQHF. The variable domain in full, completed from reference TRBV5-6 and TRBJ1-5, reads DAGVTQSPTHLIKTRGQQVTLRCSPKSGHDTVSWYQQALGQGPQFIFQYYEEEERQRGNFPDRFSGHQFPNYSSELNVNALLLGDSALYLCASSLYRGGQPQHFGDGTRLSIL.

V usage is TRBV5-5 and J usage is TRBJ1-4; weak D call: TRBD1 (6 bases). V shed 2 bases and J shed 7 bases, with 9 bases lying between them. The CDR3 runs 13 residues. Germline CDR1 reads SGHKS; CDR2 reads YYEKEE (reference sequence). The CDR3 loop is CASSFRGGEKLFF. As DNA, the CDR3 is TGTGCCAGCAGCTTCAGGGGAGGTGAAAAACTGTTTTTT.

This chain joins TRBV27 and TRBJ1-1; D is uncertain. Germline CDR1 and CDR2: MNHEY and SMNVEV (reference sequence). V gave up 0 bases and J gave up 8 bases, with 16 bases separating them. CDR3 length: 15 amino acids. The CDR3 DNA is TGTGCCAGCAGTTTATCCGGCGTTCTCCGTGGCGAAGCTTTCTTT. It codes for CASSLSGVLRGEAFF.

The V call is TRBV29-1, the J call TRBJ2-3; 12 bases agree with TRBD1. This CDR3 has 14 amino acids. The J segment lost 4 bases and the V segment lost 3 bases, leaving 2 bases of the junction unmatched. The germline V gene encodes CDR1 SQVTM and CDR2 ANQGSEA. CDR3: CSVEGQGAADTQYF. For the CDR3, the DNA is TGCAGCGTTGAGGGACAGGGGGCCGCAGATACGCAGTATTTT.

V gene TRBV7-2 combines with J gene TRBJ1-4; no firm D call. V was pared by 5 bases and J by 4 bases, with 17 bases between. The CDR3 loop spans 16 amino acids. Germline V CDR1 and CDR2: SGHTA, FQGNSA. DNA of the CDR3: TGTGCCAGCAGCCTCTACCCCGGAAGCGGTAATGAAAAACTGTTTTTT. This sequence encodes CASSLYPGSGNEKLFF. The variable domain in full, completed from reference TRBV7-2 and TRBJ1-4, reads GAGVSQSPSNKVTEKGKDVELRCDPISGHTALYWYRQSLGQGLEFLIYFQGNSAPDKSGLPSDRFSAERTGGSVSTLTIQRTQQEDSAVYLCASSLYPGSGNEKLFFGSGTQLSVL.

J is TRBJ1-3 and V is TRBV7-6, with D possibly being TRBD1 (5 bases). Germline V gene lookup returns CDR1 SGHVS and CDR2 FNYEAQ. Trimming took off 4 bases at V and 0 bases at J, with 13 bases between the two ends. This CDR3 region has 16 residues. CDR3 sequence (DNA): TGTGCCAGCAGCTCTCGACAGCCAAGCTCTGGAAACACCATATATTTT. This gives the protein CASSSRQPSSGNTIYF.

The chain couples TRBV29-1 to TRBJ2-7; perhaps TRBD2 as D (6 bases). Germline CDR1 SQVTM, CDR2 ANQGSEA. V lost 1 base to trimming and J lost 6 bases, with 10 bases between them. The CDR3 runs 12 residues. For the CDR3, the DNA is TGCAGCGTTGAAGTATTCGGGGGCGAGCAGTACTTC. It specifies CSVEVFGGEQYF.